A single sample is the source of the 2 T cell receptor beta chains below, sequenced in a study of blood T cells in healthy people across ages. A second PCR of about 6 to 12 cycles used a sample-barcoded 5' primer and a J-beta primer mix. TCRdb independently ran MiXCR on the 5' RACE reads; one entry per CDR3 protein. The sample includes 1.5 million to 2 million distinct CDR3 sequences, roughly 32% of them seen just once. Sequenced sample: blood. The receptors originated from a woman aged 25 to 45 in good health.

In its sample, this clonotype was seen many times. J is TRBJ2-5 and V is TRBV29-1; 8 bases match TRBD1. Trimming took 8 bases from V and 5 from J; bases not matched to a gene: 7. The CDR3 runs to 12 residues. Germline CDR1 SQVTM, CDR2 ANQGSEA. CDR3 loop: CSTYDRGETQYF. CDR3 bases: TGCAGCACCTACGACAGGGGCGAGACCCAGTACTTC.

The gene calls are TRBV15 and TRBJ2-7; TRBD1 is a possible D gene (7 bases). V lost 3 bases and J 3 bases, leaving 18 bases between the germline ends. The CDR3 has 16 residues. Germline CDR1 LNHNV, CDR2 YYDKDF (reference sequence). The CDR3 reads CATSSNLRGDFYEQYF. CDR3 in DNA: TGTGCCACCAGCAGCAACCTCAGGGGGGATTTCTACGAGCAGTACTTC.